This record covers a single TCR beta chain. The ends were cut back, 8 bases at V and 5 bases at J, with 23 bases in the middle. The CDR3 loop spans 16 amino acids. CDR1 is MDHEN and CDR2 is SYDVKM in the germline V gene. The data were produced by immunoSEQ multiplex PCR, yet TCRdb's version contains in-frame clones alone and is incomplete. The sample holds about 92,000 clones, roughly 78% seen once. This record belongs to a study of control samples from healthy donors and cancer patients. Sample: blood. This clonotype was obtained from a woman aged 60-75 years in good health. The chain links TRBV28 to TRBJ2-3; D is possibly TRBD2 (6 bases). CDR3 loop: CASGLSGTFKGDTQYF. CDR3 nucleotide sequence: TGTGCCAGCGGCCTTTCCGGGACTTTCAAGGGAGATACGCAGTATTTT.